This T cell receptor (beta chain) was retrieved from a study of blood T cell repertoires in COVID-19. Across the whole study: Whether acute or convalescent, the COVID-19 samples came from the United States, Italy and Spain. From T cells, B-cell-depleted T cells, or PBMCs came the material, which was cDNA or gDNA.

As handled by the study authors: Reference gene primer amplification in the assay estimated nucleated cell counts. Some clones are missing from TCRdb's copy, which holds only in-frame ones; the method was immunoSEQ multiplex PCR. Clonal size and the V and J genes are those of that table, whereas D and trimming came from the DNA. The data show fewer than 250,000 clones, with around 82% seen just once and more than 8% held by the top ten. This CDR3 spans 12 amino acids. Trimming shortened V by 8 bases and J by 11 bases, and 18 bases separated the two germline ends. The germline CDR1 and CDR2 sequences are MDHEN and SYDVKM.

The chain recombines TRBV28 with TRBJ1-1; D unclear. The TCR comes from a woman aged 50 to 60 with acute or convalescent COVID-19. Specimen: peripheral blood. For the CDR3, the DNA is TGTGCCAGCGCTAGGCACCAACTTGGCGCTTTCTTT. Translating it yields CASARHQLGAFF.